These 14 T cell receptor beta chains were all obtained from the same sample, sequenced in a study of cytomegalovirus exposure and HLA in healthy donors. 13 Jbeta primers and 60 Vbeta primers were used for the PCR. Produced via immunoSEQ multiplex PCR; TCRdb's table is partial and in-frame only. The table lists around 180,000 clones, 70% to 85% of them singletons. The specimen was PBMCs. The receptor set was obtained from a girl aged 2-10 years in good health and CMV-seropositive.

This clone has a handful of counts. The CDR3 DNA is TGTGCCACCAGCAGAGGGACAGGGAAGGATTCACCCCTCCACTTT. It translates to CATSRGTGKDSPLHF. The rearrangement uses TRBV15 and TRBJ1-6; 8 bases align to TRBD1. Trimming took 1 base from V and 8 from J; bases not matched to a gene: 4. The CDR3 is 15 residues long. The germline V gene encodes CDR1 LNHNV and CDR2 YYDKDF (reference sequence).

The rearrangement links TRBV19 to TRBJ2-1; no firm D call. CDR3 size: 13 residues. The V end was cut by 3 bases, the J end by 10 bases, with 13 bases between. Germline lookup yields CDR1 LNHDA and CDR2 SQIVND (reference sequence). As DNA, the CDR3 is TGTGCCAGTAGTATTCTCCCGGGTCTAGAGCAGTTCTTC. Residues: CASSILPGLEQFF.

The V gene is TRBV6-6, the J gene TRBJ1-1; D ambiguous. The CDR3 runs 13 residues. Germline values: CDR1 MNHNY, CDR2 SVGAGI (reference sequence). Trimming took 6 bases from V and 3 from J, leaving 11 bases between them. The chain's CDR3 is CASRGQQYTEAFF. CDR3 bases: TGTGCCAGCAGAGGTCAACAGTACACTGAAGCTTTCTTT.

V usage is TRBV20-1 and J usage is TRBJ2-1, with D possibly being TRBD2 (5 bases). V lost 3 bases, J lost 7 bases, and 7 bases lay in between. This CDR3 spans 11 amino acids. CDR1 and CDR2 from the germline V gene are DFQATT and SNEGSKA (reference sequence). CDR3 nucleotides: TGCAGTGCTAGGCGGGTTAATGAGCAGTTCTTC. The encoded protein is CSARRVNEQFF.

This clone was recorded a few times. The CDR3 reads CASSPTSGRFGEQFF. CDR3 bases: TGTGCCAGCAGTCCGACTAGCGGGAGGTTTGGCGAGCAGTTCTTC. The chain is built from TRBV6-1 and TRBJ2-1; TRBD2 matches at 13 bases. CDR1 is MNHNS, CDR2 SASEGT, per germline. Unmatched junction bases numbered 8, after V lost 5 bases and J lost 10 bases. CDR3 length: 15 amino acids.

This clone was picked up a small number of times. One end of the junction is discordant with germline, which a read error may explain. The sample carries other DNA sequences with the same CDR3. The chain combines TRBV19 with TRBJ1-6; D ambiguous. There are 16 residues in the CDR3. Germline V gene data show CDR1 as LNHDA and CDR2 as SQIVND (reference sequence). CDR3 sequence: CASSKAPGWNNSPLHF. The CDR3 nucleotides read TGTGCCAGTAGTAAGGCCCCAGGCTGGAATAATTCCCCCCTCCACTTT.

As DNA, the CDR3 is TGTGCCAGCAGCGATCGACAGGGTAGTTCTGGGGCCAACGTCCTGACTTTC. The encoded protein is CASSDRQGSSGANVLTF. The chain recombines TRBV9 with TRBJ2-6; 7 nucleotides agree with TRBD1. CDR1 is SGDLS, CDR2 YYNGEE, per germline. V lost 3 bases and J lost 1; bases outside the gene matches: 7. The CDR3 has 17 residues.

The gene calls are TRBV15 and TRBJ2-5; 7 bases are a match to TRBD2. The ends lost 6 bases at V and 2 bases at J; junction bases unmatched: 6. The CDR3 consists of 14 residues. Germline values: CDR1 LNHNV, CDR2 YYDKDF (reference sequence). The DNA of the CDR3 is TGTGCCACCAGGGAGCAAGCGGGACAAGAGACCCAGTACTTC. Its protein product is CATREQAGQETQYF. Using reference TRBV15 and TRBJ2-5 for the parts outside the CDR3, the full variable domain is DAMVIQNPRYQVTQFGKPVTLSCSQTLNHNVMYWYQQKSSQAPKLLFHYYDKDFNNEADTPDNFQSRRPNTSFCFLDIRSPGLGDTAMYLCATREQAGQETQYFGPGTRLLVL.

The CDR3 sequence is CAWSGDRGRETQYF. The DNA for the CDR3 is TGTGCCTGGAGTGGAGACAGGGGTCGGGAGACCCAGTACTTC. The chain uses TRBV30 and TRBJ2-5; 8 bases line up with TRBD1. Germline V gene lookup returns CDR1 GTSNPN and CDR2 SVGIG (reference sequence). V lost 1 base and J lost 5; bases outside the gene matches: 6. The CDR3 has 14 amino acids.

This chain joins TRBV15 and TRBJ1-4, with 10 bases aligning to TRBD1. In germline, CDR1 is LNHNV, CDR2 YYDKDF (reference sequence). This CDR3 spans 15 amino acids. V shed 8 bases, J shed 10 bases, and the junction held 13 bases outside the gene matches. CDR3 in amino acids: CATGRPGQGRGKLFF. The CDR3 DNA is TGTGCCACCGGAAGACCGGGACAGGGGAGGGGAAAACTGTTTTTT.

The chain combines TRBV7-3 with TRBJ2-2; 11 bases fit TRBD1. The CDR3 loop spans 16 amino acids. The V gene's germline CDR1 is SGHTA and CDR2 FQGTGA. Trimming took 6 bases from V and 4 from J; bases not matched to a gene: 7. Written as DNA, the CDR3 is TGTGCCAGCAGTTTTACCGGGACAGGGGGCACCGGGGAGCTGTTTTTT. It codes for CASSFTGTGGTGELFF.

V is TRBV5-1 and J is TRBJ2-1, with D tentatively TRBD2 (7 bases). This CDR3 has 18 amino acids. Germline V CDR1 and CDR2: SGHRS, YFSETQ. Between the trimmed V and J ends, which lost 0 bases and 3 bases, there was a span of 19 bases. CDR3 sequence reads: CASSLDPQGAGRYNEQFF. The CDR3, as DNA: TGCGCCAGCAGCTTGGATCCACAGGGAGCGGGACGCTACAATGAGCAGTTCTTC. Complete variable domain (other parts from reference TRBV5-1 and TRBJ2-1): KAGVTQTPRYLIKTRGQQVTLSCSPISGHRSVSWYQQTPGQGLQFLFEYFSETQRNKGNFPGRFSGRQFSNSRSEMNVSTLELGDSALYLCASSLDPQGAGRYNEQFFGPGTRLTVL.

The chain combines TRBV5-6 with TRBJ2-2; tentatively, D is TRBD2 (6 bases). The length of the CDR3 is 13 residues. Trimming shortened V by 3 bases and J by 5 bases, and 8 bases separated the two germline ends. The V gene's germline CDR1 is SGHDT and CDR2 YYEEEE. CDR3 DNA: TGTGCCAGCAGCTCCCGGGAGACCGGGGAGCTGTTTTTT. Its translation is CASSSRETGELFF.

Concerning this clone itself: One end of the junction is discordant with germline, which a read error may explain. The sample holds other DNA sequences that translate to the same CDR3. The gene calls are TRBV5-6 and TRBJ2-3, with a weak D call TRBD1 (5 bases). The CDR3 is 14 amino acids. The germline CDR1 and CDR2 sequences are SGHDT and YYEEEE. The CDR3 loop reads CASSSGISTDTQYF. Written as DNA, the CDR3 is TGTGCCAGCAGCTCAGGGATTAGCACAGATACACAGTATTTT.